A selection of T cell receptor beta chains follows, all from one sample in a study of cytomegalovirus exposure and HLA in healthy donors. Assay: immunoSEQ multiplex PCR; the TCRdb copy retains only in-frame clones and omits some. Among about 140,000 clones listed, 70% were seen once. The sequencing sample was made of PBMCs. All receptors derive from a woman in her 30s in good health and CMV-seronegative. Each CDR3 is given with its conserved first and last residue. A D gene is named only where the DNA matches it firmly. Clone size is given for some rows only: seen once, a few or many times, or a class if the clone is expanded.

>TRBJ2-5|TRBV28|-|TRBD2
CASNGLAGVKETQYF
TGTGCCAGCAATGGACTAGCGGGGGTAAAGGAGACCCAGTACTTC
>TRBJ2-1|TRBV7-3|-|-
CASSLLGDLANEQFF
TGTGCCAGCAGCTTATTAGGGGATTTGGCGAATGAGCAGTTCTTC
>TRBJ2-7|TRBV6-5|-|TRBD2
CASGKTSGSAYEQYF
TGTGCCAGCGGCAAGACTAGCGGGAGTGCGTACGAGCAGTACTTC
>TRBJ1-5|TRBV6-6|-|TRBD1
CASSLAGQGNQPQHF
TGTGCCAGCAGTTTAGCGGGACAGGGAAATCAGCCCCAGCATTTT
>TRBJ2-7|TRBV4-2|-|TRBD2
CASSQGFSGTDEQYF
TGTGCCAGCAGCCAAGGTTTTAGCGGGACGGACGAGCAGTACTTC
>TRBJ2-7|TRBV6-5|few|-
CASSMEPPTYEQYF
TGTGCCAGCAGTATGGAGCCCCCTACCTACGAGCAGTACTTC
>TRBJ2-5|TRBV25-1|-|TRBD1
CASSEVVTGGDETQYF
TGTGCCAGCAGTGAAGTGGTGACAGGGGGCGACGAGACCCAGTACTTC
>TRBJ1-4|TRBV29-1|-|-
CSVLGVRGNEKLFF
TGCAGCGTACTGGGTGTTCGAGGTAATGAAAAACTGTTTTTT
>TRBJ1-2|TRBV9|-|-
CASSPRVSYGYTF
TGTGCCAGCAGCCCCCGGGTCTCCTATGGCTACACCTTC
>TRBJ2-1|TRBV7-9|-|-
CASTYVGNEQFF
TGTGCCAGCACCTACGTCGGCAATGAGCAGTTCTTC
>TRBJ1-6|TRBV9|-|-
CASSVRYSYNSPLHF
TGTGCCAGCAGCGTTAGATACTCCTATAATTCACCCCTCCACTTT
>TRBJ1-5|TRBV30|few|TRBD1
CAWSEGTGYSWPQHF
TGTGCCTGGAGTGAGGGGACAGGGTACTCATGGCCCCAGCATTTT
>TRBJ2-3|TRBV4-2|-|-
CASSQEWGPSSDTQYF
TGTGCCAGCAGCCAAGAATGGGGGCCGAGCTCAGATACGCAGTATTTT
>TRBJ2-5|TRBV11-2|-|TRBD2
CASSLSLAGVNQETQYF
TGTGCCAGCAGCTTAAGCCTAGCGGGAGTAAATCAAGAGACCCAGTACTTC
>TRBJ2-1|TRBV5-7|-|TRBD2
CASSSPGGGHHNEQFF
TGTGCCAGCAGCTCCCCCGGGGGAGGGCATCACAATGAGCAGTTCTTC
>TRBJ1-2|TRBV11-3|-|-
CASSLVPDSYGYTF
TGTGCCAGCAGCTTAGTGCCCGACAGCTATGGCTACACCTTC
>TRBJ2-3|TRBV5-6|-|-
CASSLIWTDSSTDTQYF
TGTGCCAGCAGCTTGATTTGGACGGACTCTAGCACAGATACGCAGTATTTT
>TRBJ2-3|TRBV28|once|-
CVAGSSGTDTQYF
TGTGTCGCCGGGAGTTCGGGGACAGATACGCAGTATTTT
>TRBJ2-7|TRBV7-2|-|-
CASSRGDSYEQYF
TGTGCCAGCAGTCGTGGGGACTCCTACGAGCAGTACTTC
>TRBJ2-3|TRBV2|-|-
CASSEARAYTDTQYF
TGTGCCAGCAGTGAAGCCAGAGCGTACACAGATACGCAGTATTTT
>TRBJ2-1|TRBV19|-|-
CASSPMEGEQFF
TGTGCCAGTAGTCCAATGGAGGGTGAGCAGTTCTTC
>TRBJ1-2|TRBV6-6|-|-
CASRVRALANYGYTF
TGTGCCAGCAGGGTCAGGGCGTTAGCTAACTATGGCTACACCTTC
>TRBJ1-2|TRBV30|-|-
CAWSPDQGRRGYTF
TGTGCCTGGAGTCCCGACCAGGGGCGACGCGGCTACACCTTC
>TRBJ2-3|TRBV18|-|-
CASSPTGSADTQYF
TGTGCCAGCTCACCCACGGGATCGGCAGATACGCAGTATTTT
>TRBJ1-1|TRBV19|once|TRBD1
CASSYRGQPTEAFF
TGTGCCAGTAGCTATAGGGGACAGCCCACTGAAGCTTTCTTT
>TRBJ1-6|TRBV10-2|-|-
CASREDSYNSPLHF
TGCGCCAGCAGGGAGGACAGTTATAATTCACCCCTCCACTTT
>TRBJ1-6|TRBV7-3|once|-
CASSLQGGTNNSPLHF
TGTGCCAGCAGCTTACAGGGAGGGACTAATAATTCACCCCTCCACTTT
>TRBJ1-1|TRBV9|-|-
CASSVDPDLNTEAFF
TGTGCCAGCAGCGTAGATCCAGATCTGAACACTGAAGCTTTCTTT
>TRBJ2-2|TRBV5-6|-|TRBD2
CASSFGSGGAITGELFF
TGTGCCAGCAGCTTTGGGAGCGGGGGGGCTATCACCGGGGAGCTGTTTTTT
>TRBJ2-7|TRBV19|-|TRBD2
CASSTSTSGRDEQYF
TGTGCCAGTAGTACCTCGACTAGCGGGAGAGACGAGCAGTACTTC
>TRBJ1-1|TRBV11-3|-|-
CASSTLTGTEAFF
TGTGCCAGCAGCACTCTGACGGGCACTGAAGCTTTCTTT
>TRBJ1-1|TRBV5-1|few|-
CASSYNQGNTEAFF
TGCGCCAGCAGCTACAATCAGGGAAACACTGAAGCTTTCTTT
>TRBJ1-5|TRBV19|-|-
CASTTGFRGNQPQHF
TGTGCCAGTACCACAGGCTTTCGTGGCAATCAGCCCCAGCATTTT
>TRBJ1-2|TRBV28|-|-
CASSLYRGIGLYTF
TGTGCCAGCAGTTTATATCGGGGGATAGGTCTCTACACCTTC
>TRBJ2-2|TRBV29-1|-|-
CSVDRGYTGELFF
TGCAGCGTTGACAGGGGTTACACCGGGGAGCTGTTTTTT